Listed below are T cell receptor beta chains from one sample, sequenced in a study of T-cell reconstitution after alpha-beta-depleted transplantation in children. Each CDR3 protein gets one entry after TCRdb re-called the PCR reads with MiXCR. In the table there are about 980,000 distinct CDR3 sequences, about 31% of which are singletons. The sequencing used PBMCs, mostly from graft donor cells, collected 360 days after TCRalphabeta/CD19-depleted stem cell transplant. All receptors derive from a boy under three years old who had a stem cell transplant for SCID, so the T cells may come from the graft donor. CDR3s include the opening cysteine and the closing phenylalanine or tryptophan. The order of the fields is D gene, J gene, V gene, clone size, CDR3 DNA, CDR3 protein. The D gene is left open where the match is weak. Some rows mark clone size as missing; the rest say once, few, many or name a class of expanded clone.

D gene: -; J gene: TRBJ1-1; V gene: TRBV7-9; clone size: few; CDR3 DNA: TGTGCCAGCAGCCGCGGTTGGGCTAAGGGGAGTGAAGCTTTCTTT; CDR3 protein: CASSRGWAKGSEAFF
D gene: -; J gene: TRBJ1-1; V gene: TRBV21-1; clone size: -; CDR3 DNA: TGTGCCAGCAGCAACGGCAGAATGAACACTGAAGCTTTCTTT; CDR3 protein: CASSNGRMNTEAFF
D gene: -; J gene: TRBJ2-1; V gene: TRBV2; clone size: -; CDR3 DNA: TGTGCCAGCAGTGAAGCGACCCGGGGCTATGAGCAGTTCTTC; CDR3 protein: CASSEATRGYEQFF
D gene: TRBD1; J gene: TRBJ2-7; V gene: TRBV6-5; clone size: -; CDR3 DNA: TGTGCCAGCAGTCGACCGACAGGGCGAAGCGAGCAGTACTTC; CDR3 protein: CASSRPTGRSEQYF
D gene: TRBD2; J gene: TRBJ2-5; V gene: TRBV5-6; clone size: -; CDR3 DNA: TGTGCCAGCAGCCCCACCGTTCCTAGCGGCCAAGAGACCCAGTACTTC; CDR3 protein: CASSPTVPSGQETQYF
D gene: -; J gene: TRBJ2-3; V gene: TRBV12-3/TRBV12-4; clone size: few; CDR3 DNA: TGTGCCAATGGGGCAGATACGCAGTATTTT; CDR3 protein: CANGADTQYF
D gene: TRBD1; J gene: TRBJ2-1; V gene: TRBV24-1; clone size: -; CDR3 DNA: TGTGCCACCAGGGACAGGTCCGGGAATGAGCAGTTCTTC; CDR3 protein: CATRDRSGNEQFF
D gene: -; J gene: TRBJ1-3; V gene: TRBV7-9; clone size: few; CDR3 DNA: TGTGCCAGCTCTGCTAGCGCGCCGGGAAACACCATATATTTT; CDR3 protein: CASSASAPGNTIYF
D gene: -; J gene: TRBJ1-2; V gene: TRBV20-1; clone size: -; CDR3 DNA: TGCAGTGCTAGAGGTGGCAGCTCCCCCGTCTTC; CDR3 protein: CSARGGSSPVF
D gene: -; J gene: TRBJ2-7; V gene: TRBV7-9; clone size: many; CDR3 DNA: TGTGCCAGCAGCATCGGTCCCGAGCAGTACTTC; CDR3 protein: CASSIGPEQYF
D gene: -; J gene: TRBJ2-7; V gene: TRBV9; clone size: many; CDR3 DNA: TGTGCCAGCAGCGTAGAAGCAGGGGCCTACGAGCAGTACTTC; CDR3 protein: CASSVEAGAYEQYF
D gene: -; J gene: TRBJ2-2; V gene: TRBV12-3/TRBV12-4; clone size: -; CDR3 DNA: TGTGCCAGCAGTCACAAGGGGAAGCTAACCGGGGAGCTGTTTTTT; CDR3 protein: CASSHKGKLTGELFF
D gene: TRBD2; J gene: TRBJ2-3; V gene: TRBV5-1; clone size: -; CDR3 DNA: TGCGCCAGCAGCTTGAACGGGGGGGGCACAGATACGCAGTATTTT; CDR3 protein: CASSLNGGGTDTQYF